This T cell receptor beta chain was identified in a study of OX40 agonist ivuxolimab in advanced cancers. Profiled with immunoSEQ multiplex PCR; TCRdb holds only in-frame clones, not every one. The sample holds 75,000 to 90,000 clones, around 85% seen once. The junction had 5 bases not matched to a gene; V was cut back by 6 bases and J by 1 base. From germline, CDR1 is MNHEY and CDR2 SVGAGI. The CDR3 totals 14 residues. Sequenced here: CD4+ or CD8+ T cells sorted from blood, sampled in a trial of the OX40 agonist ivuxolimab. This sequence originates from an adult with an advanced solid tumor such as melanoma, head and neck, liver or kidney cancer. The gene calls are TRBV6-5 and TRBJ2-5; 7 positions match TRBD2. The CDR3 sequence is CASRRREGQETQYF. Written as DNA, the CDR3 is TGTGCCAGCAGAAGGAGGGAGGGCCAAGAGACCCAGTACTTC.